These T cell receptor beta chains were read from a single sample in a study of blood T cell repertoires in COVID-19. The table came from immunoSEQ multiplex PCR; TCRdb's copy has only in-frame clones and leaves some out. Of 85,000 to 100,000 clones in the sample, 75% to 90% are singletons; the top ten hold roughly 30%. Sequenced: peripheral blood. Receptors originate from a man aged 45 to 65 with active or convalescent COVID-19. The CDR3 runs from the conserved cysteine through the conserved F or W. Fields, in order: clone size, D gene, J gene, V gene, CDR3 protein, CDR3 DNA. The D gene is left open where the match is weak. The listing skips clone size in some rows; elsewhere it reads once, few, many or a size class.

.,.,TRBJ1-1,TRBV6-4,CASRGHGNTEAFF,TGTGCCAGCAGGGGACACGGGAACACTGAAGCTTTCTTT
.,TRBD2,TRBJ2-5,TRBV4-1,CASSQENRLAWQETQYF,TGCGCCAGCAGCCAAGAAAACCGACTAGCGTGGCAAGAGACCCAGTACTTC
once,.,TRBJ1-4,TRBV15,CATSRDVGNEKLFF,TGTGCCACCAGCAGAGATGTGGGCAATGAAAAACTGTTTTTT
.,.,TRBJ2-2,TRBV6-2/TRBV6-3,CASSYPPVGELFF,TGTGCCAGCAGTTACCCCCCGGTGGGGGAGCTGTTTTTT
.,TRBD1,TRBJ2-3,TRBV25-1,CASSEFSGQGNGDTQYF,TGTGCCAGCAGTGAATTCTCGGGACAGGGTAACGGTGATACGCAGTATTTT
.,.,TRBJ1-6,TRBV2,CASSEGASRNSPLHF,TGTGCCAGCAGTGAAGGGGCCTCTCGCAATTCACCCCTCCACTTT
once,TRBD1,TRBJ2-1,TRBV5-8,CASKRQGVDEQFF,TGTGCCAGCAAGCGACAGGGGGTAGATGAGCAGTTCTTC
.,TRBD1,TRBJ1-6,TRBV2,CASRGQGGAPLHF,TGTGCCAGCAGGGGACAGGGAGGGGCACCCCTCCACTTT
.,.,TRBJ2-7,TRBV6-2/TRBV6-3,CASSYSGRPTSYEQYF,TGTGCCAGCAGTTACTCGGGCAGGCCCACCTCCTACGAGCAGTACTTC
.,TRBD1,TRBJ1-4,TRBV7-8,CASSLGGQVDEKLFF,TGTGCCAGCAGCTTAGGAGGACAGGTTGATGAAAAACTGTTTTTT
.,.,TRBJ2-3,TRBV5-4,CASSLKSGDTQYF,TGTGCCAGCAGCTTAAAGAGCGGAGATACGCAGTATTTT
.,.,TRBJ1-4,TRBV6-1,CASSGSDREWVEKLFF,TGTGCCAGCAGTGGGAGCGACCGAGAATGGGTTGAAAAACTGTTTTTT
.,TRBD2,TRBJ2-1,TRBV29-1,CSVEILAVSYNEQFF,TGCAGCGTTGAAATACTAGCGGTTTCCTACAATGAGCAGTTCTTC
.,.,TRBJ2-7,TRBV15,CATSREIGVPHEQYF,TGTGCCACCAGCAGAGAGATAGGGGTCCCCCACGAGCAGTACTTC
.,TRBD1,TRBJ2-7,TRBV19,CASSWTGGSYEQYF,TGTGCCAGTAGCTGGACAGGGGGCTCCTACGAGCAGTACTTC
.,.,TRBJ1-4,TRBV6-5,CASSYSQGNEKLFF,TGTGCCAGCAGTTACTCCCAGGGGAATGAAAAACTGTTTTTT
.,TRBD1,TRBJ1-2,TRBV5-4,CASSFPGDREFRGYTF,TGTGCCAGCAGCTTCCCCGGGGACAGGGAATTCCGGGGCTACACCTTC
.,TRBD1,TRBJ1-1,TRBV7-8,CASSPRTGMNTEAFF,TGTGCCAGCAGCCCCAGGACAGGGATGAACACTGAAGCTTTCTTT
.,.,TRBJ1-4,TRBV6-5,CASRTPSGGEKLFF,TGTGCCAGCAGAACCCCCAGTGGTGGTGAAAAACTGTTTTTT
.,TRBD1,TRBJ2-1,TRBV7-6,CASSPRTGSYNEQFF,TGTGCCAGCAGCCCCAGGACAGGCTCCTACAATGAGCAGTTCTTC
.,TRBD2,TRBJ2-1,TRBV4-2,CASSQAKRGVVYNEQFF,TGTGCCAGCAGCCAAGCGAAGCGGGGGGTGGTCTACAATGAGCAGTTCTTC
once,.,TRBJ2-6,TRBV10-3,CAISEAGGLRGANVLTF,TGTGCCATCAGTGAGGCCGGGGGGCTAAGAGGGGCCAACGTCCTGACTTTC
.,.,TRBJ1-1,TRBV19,CASSIVITQNTEAFF,TGTGCCAGTAGTATAGTCATCACACAGAACACTGAAGCTTTCTTT
.,TRBD1,TRBJ1-4,TRBV5-6,CASSPRTGDEKLFF,TGTGCCAGCAGCCCCAGGACAGGGGATGAAAAACTGTTTTTT
.,TRBD1,TRBJ1-5,TRBV6-5,CASRMTGGYQPQHF,TGTGCCAGCAGAATGACAGGGGGCTATCAGCCCCAGCATTTT
.,.,TRBJ1-6,TRBV6-5,CASRSGPYNSPLHF,TGTGCCAGCCGGTCAGGTCCCTATAATTCACCCCTCCACTTT
.,.,TRBJ2-3,TRBV27,CASSFGPPSPPDTQYF,TGTGCCAGCAGTTTTGGGCCCCCCTCCCCCCCAGATACGCAGTATTTT
.,TRBD1,TRBJ1-2,TRBV24-1,CATSDSSGTGVHYGYTF,TGTGCCACCAGTGATTCGAGCGGGACAGGGGTTCACTATGGCTACACCTTC